The 27 T cell receptor beta chains below all came from one sample that was sequenced in a study of blood T cell repertoires in COVID-19. Here immunoSEQ multiplex PCR was the method, and the copy in TCRdb shows in-frame clones only, minus some. The data show about 64,000 clones, 78% seen once. The sequenced material came from peripheral blood. All receptors come from a man in his 60s with COVID-19, enrolled during active disease.

There are a few counts of this clone. The J gene is TRBJ2-3, the V gene TRBV2; D call uncertain. The CDR3 spans 15 residues. The ends were cut back, 1 base at V and 2 bases at J, with 10 bases in the middle. Germline lookup yields CDR1 SNHLY and CDR2 FYNNEI. DNA of the CDR3: TGTGCCAGCAGTGAAGGGAACGAGGCCACAGATACGCAGTATTTT. Protein product: CASSEGNEATDTQYF.

This chain connects TRBV15 to TRBJ2-1; D is possibly TRBD2 (5 bases). This CDR3 is built from 12 residues. Trimming took 11 bases from V and 5 from J, leaving 13 bases between them. Germline V lookup: CDR1 LNHNV, CDR2 YYDKDF (reference sequence). In nucleotides, the CDR3 is TGTGCCGTCAGAAGCGGAGACAATGAGCAGTTCTTC. Protein: CAVRSGDNEQFF.

V usage is TRBV1 and J usage is TRBJ2-7; TRBD2 reflects the table's D call only, with no check against the DNA. TRBV1 is reported as a pseudogene. There are 14 residues in the CDR3. The CDR3, as DNA: TGCACCAGCAAAACTAGCGGGAGTATCAACGAGCAGTACTTC. Translation gives CTSKTSGSINEQYF.

The V and J genes are TRBV28 and TRBJ1-5; D not certain. This CDR3 comprises 13 residues. Germline-derived CDR1 and CDR2 are MDHEN and SYDVKM. V gave up 5 bases and J gave up 5 bases, with 10 bases separating them. The CDR3 sequence is CASSTYQDQPQHF. In nucleotides, the CDR3 is TGTGCCAGCAGTACCTATCAGGATCAGCCCCAGCATTTT.

This chain uses TRBV9 with TRBJ2-5; D might be TRBD2 (5 bases). Trimming shortened V by 1 base and J by 1 base, and 8 bases separated the two germline ends. The CDR3 length is 14 residues. The germline V gene encodes CDR1 SGDLS and CDR2 YYNGEE. CDR3 bases: TGTGCCAGCAGCGTATCGGGATCCCAAGAGACCCAGTACTTC. Translated, it gives CASSVSGSQETQYF.

V is TRBV14 and J is TRBJ2-5; TRBD2 agrees at 10 bases. The CDR3 is made up of 17 amino acids. Germline trimming cut 2 bases from V and 5 bases from J; bases unmatched to any gene: 11. Germline V CDR1 and CDR2: SGHDN, FVKESK. Here the CDR3 DNA reads TGTGCCAGCAGCCAATTCGGGCTAGCGGGAGCCGTGGAGACCCAGTACTTC. Amino acids: CASSQFGLAGAVETQYF.

This chain joins TRBV6-5 and TRBJ2-3; D not certain. The V end lost 5 bases, the J end lost 0 bases, and 9 bases lay between the germline ends. The CDR3 runs to 14 residues. CDR1 is MNHEY, CDR2 SVGAGI, per germline. CDR3 sequence reads: CASSRTVSTDTQYF. The CDR3 DNA reads as TGTGCCAGCAGTCGAACAGTAAGCACAGATACGCAGTATTTT.

The chain combines TRBV6-6 with TRBJ2-1; TRBD2 agrees at 7 bases. The CDR3 has 15 residues. V shed 5 bases, J shed 6 bases, and the junction held 10 bases outside the gene matches. From germline, CDR1 is MNHNY and CDR2 SVGAGI (reference sequence). The CDR3 DNA reads as TGTGCCAGCAGTCCCCAAGCGGGGTTTATCAATGAGCAGTTCTTC. This encodes CASSPQAGFINEQFF.

Here the CDR3 reads CASSLYRGINTF. In DNA, the CDR3 is TGTGCCAGCAGTTTATACCGGGGTATCAACACCTTC. This sequence joins TRBV12-3 or TRBV12-4 and TRBJ1-2; D not resolved. CDR3 length equals 12 residues. Trimming removed 2 bases at V and 12 bases at J, with 13 bases between.

The chain employs TRBV19 and TRBJ2-6; 7 nucleotides line up with TRBD2. J was trimmed by 2 bases and V by 6 bases; bases with no gene match: 10. The germline CDR1 and CDR2 sequences are LNHDA and SQIVND (reference sequence). CDR3 size: 17 residues. For the CDR3, the DNA is TGTGCCAGTAGCCACCCGCGGGGGTCTACTGGGGCCAACGTCCTGACTTTC. This gives the protein CASSHPRGSTGANVLTF.

The gene calls are TRBV5-1 and TRBJ2-7; 7 bases align to TRBD2. Trimming at V came to 5 bases and at J to 3 bases, leaving 8 bases not matched to a gene. In germline, CDR1 is SGHRS, CDR2 YFSETQ. The CDR3 loop spans 14 amino acids. CDR3 sequence reads: CASRFTSEHYEQYF. The CDR3 coding sequence is TGCGCCAGCAGATTTACTAGCGAACACTACGAGCAGTACTTC.

The J gene is TRBJ1-2, the V gene TRBV5-6; possibly TRBD1 for D (6 bases). Germline V gives CDR1 SGHDT, CDR2 YYEEEE. V gave up 2 bases and J gave up 2 bases, with 13 bases separating them. The CDR3 spans 15 residues. CDR3 sequence reads: CASSFPTGPNYGYTF. The CDR3 nucleotides are TGTGCCAGCAGCTTCCCTACAGGGCCCAACTATGGCTACACCTTC.

The chain employs TRBV7-2 and TRBJ2-3; a weak D match, TRBD2 (5 bases). The germline V gene encodes CDR1 SGHTA and CDR2 FQGNSA. The CDR3 loop spans 15 amino acids. V shed 2 bases and J shed 2 bases, with 11 bases lying between them. As DNA, the CDR3 is TGTGCCAGCAGCTTAATGGCGGGTCTCACAGATACGCAGTATTTT. Translated: CASSLMAGLTDTQYF.

The chain carries TRBV24-1 and TRBJ1-1; D may be TRBD1 (5 bases). This CDR3 has 14 residues. Germline V lookup: CDR1 KGHDR, CDR2 SFDVKD. The V end was cut by 4 bases, the J end by 5 bases, with 13 bases between. For the CDR3, the DNA is TGTGCCACCAGTGAGGGTGGGGGAGGTACTGAAGCTTTCTTT. Amino acid sequence: CATSEGGGGTEAFF.

The V call is TRBV15, the J call TRBJ2-7, with TRBD2 matching over 8 bases. The CDR3 covers 14 residues. Per germline, CDR1 LNHNV and CDR2 YYDKDF (reference sequence). The junction had 11 bases not matched to a gene; V was cut back by 7 bases and J by 6 bases. In DNA form, the CDR3 reads TGTGCCACCACTCCTCGGCGGGGGGCTTTCGAGCAGTACTTC. This gives the protein CATTPRRGAFEQYF.

The chain has TRBV6-5 and TRBJ1-6; 12 bases line up with TRBD1. This CDR3 region has 15 residues. Trimming took 6 bases from V and 10 from J; bases not matched to a gene: 7. Germline CDR1 is MNHEY and CDR2 is SVGAGI. CDR3 sequence: CASSRGQGAESPLHF. The CDR3 DNA is TGTGCCAGCAGCCGGGGACAGGGGGCAGAATCACCCCTCCACTTT.

The chain joins TRBV28 to TRBJ1-2; TRBD1 matches 7 bases. Germline CDR1 is MDHEN and CDR2 is SYDVKM. This CDR3 has 12 amino acids. Trimming removed 6 bases from V and 4 bases from J; junction bases left unmatched: 2. The CDR3 here is CASRRDSYGYTF. The CDR3 nucleotides are TGTGCCAGCAGAAGGGACAGCTATGGCTACACCTTC.

This chain joins TRBV6-4 and TRBJ1-1; maybe TRBD1 (6 bases). The V end was cut by 6 bases, the J end by 11 bases, with 16 bases between. CDR1 is MRHNA and CDR2 is SNTAGT in the germline V gene. The CDR3 covers 12 residues. The CDR3 sequence is CASRGPGTRAFF. The CDR3 region has the DNA TGTGCCAGCAGGGGGCCCGGGACACGCGCTTTCTTT.

The chain is built from TRBV25-1 and TRBJ1-4; no definite D call. Trimming removed 7 bases at V and 0 bases at J, with 12 bases between. CDR1 is MGHDK, CDR2 SYGVNS, per germline. The CDR3 is made up of 15 amino acids. CDR3 nucleotides: TGTGCCAGCACCCTCGGTGGTGCAACTAATGAAAAACTGTTTTTT. Amino acid sequence: CASTLGGATNEKLFF.

The V gene is TRBV9, the J gene TRBJ2-1; D remains unclear. V was cut by 2 bases and J by 0 bases, with 9 bases left in between. The CDR3 length is 15 residues. CDR1 SGDLS and CDR2 YYNGEE come from the germline V gene. The CDR3, as DNA: TGTGCCAGCAGCGTGACAACGAGCTCCTACAATGAGCAGTTCTTC. Translated: CASSVTTSSYNEQFF.

V and J are TRBV5-1 and TRBJ2-7, with a tentative D call TRBD1 (6 bases). The CDR3 runs to 14 residues. The germline gives CDR1 SGHRS, CDR2 YFSETQ. Deletions cut 4 bases from V and 4 bases from J, with 15 bases between. CDR3 DNA sequence: TGCGCCAGCAGCGCGGACAGAATAGGATACGAGCAGTACTTC. This encodes CASSADRIGYEQYF. Full variable domain (rest looked up from reference TRBV5-1 and TRBJ2-7): KAGVTQTPRYLIKTRGQQVTLSCSPISGHRSVSWYQQTPGQGLQFLFEYFSETQRNKGNFPGRFSGRQFSNSRSEMNVSTLELGDSALYLCASSADRIGYEQYFGPGTRLTVT.

This rearrangement joins TRBV27 to TRBJ2-7; 12 bases are a match to TRBD1. V lost 5 bases to trimming and J lost 10 bases; unmatched junction nucleotides: 12. The CDR3 is 15 amino acids. The germline CDR1 and CDR2 sequences are MNHEY and SMNVEV (reference sequence). The CDR3 is CASSPGRDRGRSQYF. CDR3 bases: TGTGCCAGCAGTCCCGGCCGGGACAGGGGGCGAAGTCAGTACTTC.

This clone was observed a handful of times. This chain connects TRBV7-9 to TRBJ1-3; D ambiguous. This CDR3 is 14 amino acids long. V was cut by 7 bases and J by 4 bases, with 14 bases left in between. Germline V gives CDR1 SEHNR, CDR2 FQNEAQ (reference sequence). CDR3 protein: CASISRGGGNTIYF. The CDR3 nucleotides are TGTGCCAGCATATCACGAGGTGGCGGAAACACCATATATTTT.

This clone was observed once. V gene TRBV29-1 combines with J gene TRBJ1-6, with unresolved D. Germline V CDR1 and CDR2: SQVTM, ANQGSEA. The CDR3 runs to 12 residues. V shed 1 base and J shed 12 bases, with 10 bases lying between them. The CDR3 reads CSVEGGSGPLHF. The CDR3 DNA sequence: TGCAGCGTTGAAGGCGGGTCCGGACCCCTCCACTTT.

The chain carries TRBV4-1 and TRBJ1-4; unclear D gene. Trimming pared 2 bases from V and 0 bases from J, leaving 7 bases between. The CDR3 consists of 15 residues. Germline assignment: CDR1 MGHRA and CDR2 YSYEKL. CDR3 residues: CASSQRSPTNEKLFF. For the CDR3, the DNA is TGCGCCAGCAGCCAAAGGAGTCCAACTAATGAAAAACTGTTTTTT.

The chain joins TRBV7-2 to TRBJ2-7, with TRBD1 as a possible D gene (5 bases). The V gene lost 6 bases and the J gene lost 0 bases, with 12 bases spanning the gap. This CDR3 is 14 amino acids long. The germline gives CDR1 SGHTA, CDR2 FQGNSA. The CDR3 reads CASRPRQNSYEQYF. The CDR3 bases are TGTGCCAGCAGACCAAGACAGAACTCCTACGAGCAGTACTTC.

The V and J genes are TRBV19 and TRBJ1-5; D is possibly TRBD1 (6 bases). The V gene lost 5 bases and the J gene lost 1 base, with 15 bases spanning the gap. This CDR3 is built from 16 residues. CDR1 LNHDA and CDR2 SQIVND come from the germline V gene (reference sequence). The chain's CDR3 is CASSALLQGSNQPQHF. The CDR3 nucleotides are TGTGCCAGTAGTGCGCTCCTACAGGGAAGCAATCAGCCCCAGCATTTT.